The present T cell receptor (beta chain) was sequenced within a study of cytomegalovirus exposure and HLA in healthy donors. Regarding the study as a whole: In a later analysis, specific HLA alleles were associated with 15,000 to 20,000 TCR beta sequences at a 0.05 false discovery rate. Through in vitro validation, three CMV-associated chains were shown to be specific for CMV antigens. In a later analysis, across HLA loci, associated TCR counts were highest for DRB1, lowest for HLA-C.

There are a few counts of this clone. The antigen is unknown. At sampling all donors were nominally healthy, likely with unrecorded immune exposures. V was cut by 8 bases and J by 0 bases, with 13 bases left in between. The germline gives CDR1 MDHEN, CDR2 SYDVKM. The CDR3 runs to 14 residues. The primer mix had 60 Vbeta and 13 Jbeta primers. Clones were read by immunoSEQ multiplex PCR, and TCRdb kept only the in-frame ones, dropping some. The sample records 150,000 to 200,000 clones, roughly four fifths being singletons. This receptor was obtained from a man aged 60 to 69 in good health and CMV-seronegative. The rearrangement links TRBV28 to TRBJ1-2; TRBD1 might be the D (5 bases). Input material: PBMCs. CDR3 sequence: CASGLGGANYGYTF. CDR3 DNA: TGTGCCAGCGGTCTCGGGGGGGCTAACTATGGCTACACCTTC.